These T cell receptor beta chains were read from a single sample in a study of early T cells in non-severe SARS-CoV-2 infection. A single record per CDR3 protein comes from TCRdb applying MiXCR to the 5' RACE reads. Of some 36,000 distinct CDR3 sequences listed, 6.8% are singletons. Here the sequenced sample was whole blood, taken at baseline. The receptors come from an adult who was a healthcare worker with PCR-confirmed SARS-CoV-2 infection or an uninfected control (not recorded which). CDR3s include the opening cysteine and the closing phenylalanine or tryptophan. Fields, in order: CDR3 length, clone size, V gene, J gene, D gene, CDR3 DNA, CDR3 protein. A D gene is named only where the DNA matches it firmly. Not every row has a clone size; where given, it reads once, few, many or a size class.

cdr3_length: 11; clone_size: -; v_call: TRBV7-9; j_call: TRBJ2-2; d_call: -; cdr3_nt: TGTGCCAGCAGTGACACCGGGGAGCTGTTTTTT; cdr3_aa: CASSDTGELFF
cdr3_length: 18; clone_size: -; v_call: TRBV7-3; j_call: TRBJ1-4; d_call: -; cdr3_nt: TGTGCCAGCAGCCCCCGGGCCTTTATAGGGGAGACTAATGAAAAACTGTTTTTT; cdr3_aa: CASSPRAFIGETNEKLFF
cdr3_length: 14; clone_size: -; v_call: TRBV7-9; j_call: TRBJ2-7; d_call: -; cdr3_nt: TGTGCCAGCAGCTCCTCGACGAGCACCTACGAGCAGTACTTC; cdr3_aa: CASSSSTSTYEQYF
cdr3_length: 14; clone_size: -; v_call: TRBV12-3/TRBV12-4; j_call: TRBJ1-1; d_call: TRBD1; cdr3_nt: TGTGCCAGCAGTCCAGAGGACAGGGGCACTGAAGCTTTCTTT; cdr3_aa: CASSPEDRGTEAFF
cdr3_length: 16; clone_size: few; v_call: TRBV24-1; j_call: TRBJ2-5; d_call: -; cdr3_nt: TGTGCCACCAGTGATCCGGACACCATGTACCAAGAGACCCAGTACTTC; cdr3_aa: CATSDPDTMYQETQYF
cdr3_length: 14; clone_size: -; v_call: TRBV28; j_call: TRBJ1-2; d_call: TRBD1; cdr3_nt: TGTGCCAGCAGTCCAGACAGGGTCTCCTATGGCTACACCTTC; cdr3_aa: CASSPDRVSYGYTF
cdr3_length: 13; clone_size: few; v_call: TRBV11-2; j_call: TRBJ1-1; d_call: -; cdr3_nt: TGTGCCAGCAGGATACACCTTAACACTGAAGCTTTCTTT; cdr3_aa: CASRIHLNTEAFF
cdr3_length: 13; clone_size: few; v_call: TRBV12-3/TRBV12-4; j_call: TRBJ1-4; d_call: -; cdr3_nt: TGTGCCAGCAGTCAGGGGCGTCGTGAAAAACTGTTTTTT; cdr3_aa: CASSQGRREKLFF
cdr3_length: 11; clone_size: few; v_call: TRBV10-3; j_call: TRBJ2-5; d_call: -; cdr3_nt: TGTGCCGCGGGCCGTGGAGAGACCCAGTACTTC; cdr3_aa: CAAGRGETQYF
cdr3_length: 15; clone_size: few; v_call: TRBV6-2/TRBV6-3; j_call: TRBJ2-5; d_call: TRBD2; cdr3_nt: TGTGCCAGCAGTTACTCTTCTAGCGGAGAAGAGACCCAGTACTTC; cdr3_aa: CASSYSSSGEETQYF
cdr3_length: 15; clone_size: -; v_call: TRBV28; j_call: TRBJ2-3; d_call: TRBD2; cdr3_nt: TGTGCCAGCAGTATCGGGACTAGCGGGAGGGATACGCAGTATTTT; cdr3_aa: CASSIGTSGRDTQYF
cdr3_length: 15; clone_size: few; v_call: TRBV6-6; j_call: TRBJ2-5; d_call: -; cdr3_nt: TGTGCCAGCAGTTTAGCCAGTCGGGAACAAGAGACCCAGTACTTC; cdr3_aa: CASSLASREQETQYF
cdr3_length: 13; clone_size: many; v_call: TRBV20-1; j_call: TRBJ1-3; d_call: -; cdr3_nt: TGCAGTGCTGCCGGGAGCTCTGGAAACACCATATATTTT; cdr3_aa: CSAAGSSGNTIYF
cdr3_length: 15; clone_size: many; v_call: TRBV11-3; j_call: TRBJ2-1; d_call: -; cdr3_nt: TGTGCCAGCAGCCTGGACTCAAACTCCTACAATGAGCAGTTCTTC; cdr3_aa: CASSLDSNSYNEQFF
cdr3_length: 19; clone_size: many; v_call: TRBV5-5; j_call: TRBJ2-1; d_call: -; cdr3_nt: TGTGCCAGCAGCTTGTCAAGTTTCTCGGGACACACCTTGGTGTATGAGCAGTTCTTC; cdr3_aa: CASSLSSFSGHTLVYEQFF
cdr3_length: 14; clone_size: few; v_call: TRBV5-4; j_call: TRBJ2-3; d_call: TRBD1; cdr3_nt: TGTGCCAGCAGCTTTGCAGGGACAGCAGATACGCAGTATTTT; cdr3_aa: CASSFAGTADTQYF
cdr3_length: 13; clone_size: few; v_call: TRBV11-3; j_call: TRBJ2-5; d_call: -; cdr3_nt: TGTGCCAGCAGCTTAAGGGACGGGGAGACCCAGTACTTC; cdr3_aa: CASSLRDGETQYF
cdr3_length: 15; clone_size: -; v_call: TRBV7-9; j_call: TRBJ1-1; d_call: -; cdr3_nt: TGTGCCAGCAGCCGATCTAGGGGACTGGACACTGAAGCTTTCTTT; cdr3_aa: CASSRSRGLDTEAFF
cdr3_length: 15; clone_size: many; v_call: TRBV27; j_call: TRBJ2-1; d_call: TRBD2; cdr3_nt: TGTGCCAGCAGTTTAGAACTAGCGGGAGGAAATGAGCAGTTCTTC; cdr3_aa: CASSLELAGGNEQFF
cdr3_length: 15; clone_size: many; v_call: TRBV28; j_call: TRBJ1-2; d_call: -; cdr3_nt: TGTGCCAGCAGTCCCGGGGACGGTGCTAACTATGGCTACACCTTC; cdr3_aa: CASSPGDGANYGYTF
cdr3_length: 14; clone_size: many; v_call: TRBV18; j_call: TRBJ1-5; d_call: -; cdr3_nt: TGTGCCAGCTCCCCCAACAGGGAGTCTCAGCCCCAGCATTTT; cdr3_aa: CASSPNRESQPQHF
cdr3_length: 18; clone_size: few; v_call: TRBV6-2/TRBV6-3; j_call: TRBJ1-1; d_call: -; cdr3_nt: TGTGCCAGCAGTTACGATGGGCAGGGTGTCCTCCTGGCCACTGAAGCTTTCTTT; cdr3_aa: CASSYDGQGVLLATEAFF
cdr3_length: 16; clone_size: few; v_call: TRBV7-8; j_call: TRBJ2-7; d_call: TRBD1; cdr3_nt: TGTGCCAGCAGCTTAGTTTCCCGGGACAGTCTCTACGAGCAGTACTTC; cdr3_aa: CASSLVSRDSLYEQYF
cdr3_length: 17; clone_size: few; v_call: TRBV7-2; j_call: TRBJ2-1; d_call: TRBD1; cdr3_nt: TGTGCCAGCAGCTTATCTTCCGGGACAGGGGCGTCCAATGAGCAGTTCTTC; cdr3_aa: CASSLSSGTGASNEQFF
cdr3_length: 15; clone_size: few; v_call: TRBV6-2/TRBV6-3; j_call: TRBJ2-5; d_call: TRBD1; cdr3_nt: TGTGCCAGCCCCCGGGACAGGGCCCCCCAAGAGACCCAGTACTTC; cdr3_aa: CASPRDRAPQETQYF
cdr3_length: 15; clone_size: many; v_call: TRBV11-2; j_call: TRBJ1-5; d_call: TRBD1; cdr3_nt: TGTGCCAGCAGCTTAGGATCAGGGGGTAGTCAGCCCCAGCATTTT; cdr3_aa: CASSLGSGGSQPQHF
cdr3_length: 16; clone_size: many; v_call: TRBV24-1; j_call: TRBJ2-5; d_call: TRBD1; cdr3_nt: TGTGCCACCAGTGATTTATCGGGGACAGCCCAAGAGACCCAGTACTTC; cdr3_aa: CATSDLSGTAQETQYF
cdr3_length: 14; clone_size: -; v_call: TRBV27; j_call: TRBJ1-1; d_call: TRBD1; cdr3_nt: TGTGCCAGCAGTTTGTGGGATGGGGACAGGGTGGCTTTCTTT; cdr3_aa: CASSLWDGDRVAFF